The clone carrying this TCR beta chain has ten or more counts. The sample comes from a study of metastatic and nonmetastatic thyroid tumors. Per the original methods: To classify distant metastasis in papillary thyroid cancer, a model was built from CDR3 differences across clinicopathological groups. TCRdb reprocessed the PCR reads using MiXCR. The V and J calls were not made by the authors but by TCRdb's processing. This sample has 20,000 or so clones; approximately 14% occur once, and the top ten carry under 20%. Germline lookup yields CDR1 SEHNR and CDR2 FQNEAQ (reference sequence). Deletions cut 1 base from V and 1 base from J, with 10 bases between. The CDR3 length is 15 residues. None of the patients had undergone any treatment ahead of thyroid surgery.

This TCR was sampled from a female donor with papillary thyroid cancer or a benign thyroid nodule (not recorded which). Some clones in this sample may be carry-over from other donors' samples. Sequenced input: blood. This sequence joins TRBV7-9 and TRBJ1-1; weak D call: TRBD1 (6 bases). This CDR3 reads CASSLGGQPNTEAFF. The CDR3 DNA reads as TGTGCCAGCAGCTTAGGAGGACAGCCGAACACTGAAGCTTTCTTT.